This TCR beta chain was observed in a study of cytomegalovirus exposure and HLA in healthy donors. Whole-study context: Out of 150 million to 200 million T cells, an earlier analysis found around 120 million unique TCR beta sequences in total. Study findings and constraints: Researchers counted around 150 TCR beta chains as cytomegalovirus-associated. By HLA locus, TCR association rates varied in a later analysis, with DRB1 showing the most and HLA-C the fewest.

A word on this clone: Its antigen remains unidentified.

13 Jbeta primers and 60 Vbeta primers were used for the PCR. Only in-frame clones appear in the TCRdb table, and some are missing; sequencing was by immunoSEQ multiplex PCR. The repertoire has about 160,000 clones, about 85% of them found once; the top ten carry 1% to 1.5%. Germline lookup yields CDR1 MNHNY and CDR2 SVGAGI (reference sequence). This CDR3 spans 15 amino acids. V shed 6 bases, J shed 3 bases, and the junction held 11 bases outside the gene matches. The sample taken for sequencing was PBMCs. The chain carries TRBV6-6 and TRBJ2-7; TRBD1 aligns across 7 bases. This receptor was taken from a man in his fifties in good health and CMV-seropositive. In DNA, the CDR3 is TGTGCCAGCAGCTCTACGTACAGGGGACACTACGAGCAGTACTTC. It codes for CASSSTYRGHYEQYF.